One and the same sample provided the 13 T cell receptor beta chains below, sequenced in a study of Ad26.COV2.S vaccination and SARS-CoV-2 variants. The treatment was: around 19 received Ad26.COV2.S at low or high dose, single or two shots; 5 received placebo; per-sample allocation not given. Specimen acquisition occurred on day 63 following the initial vaccine or placebo injection. Clones were read by immunoSEQ multiplex PCR, and TCRdb kept only the in-frame ones, dropping some. The sample holds about 680,000 clones, 80% to 90% seen once. The sample in question was peripheral blood, obtained in a trial of Ad26.COV2.S vaccine versus placebo. The receptors here all came from a person aged 18-60 years who received the Ad26.COV2.S COVID-19 vaccine or a placebo.

The chain uses TRBV7-8 and TRBJ2-1; TRBD2 agrees at 13 bases. This CDR3 comprises 16 residues. Germline loops: CDR1 SGHVS, CDR2 FQNEAQ. Trimming removed 1 base from V and 8 bases from J; junction bases left unmatched: 5. As DNA, the CDR3 is TGTGCCAGCAGCTTAGTCGGACTAGCGGGAGCGGATGAGCAGTTCTTC. Translated, it gives CASSLVGLAGADEQFF.

The rearrangement links TRBV19 to TRBJ2-5; either TRBD1 or TRBD2 may supply D (5 bases each). Germline CDR1 reads LNHDA; CDR2 reads SQIVND (reference sequence). V was shortened by 7 bases and J by 3 bases, with 12 bases between the two germline ends. The CDR3 loop spans 13 amino acids. For the CDR3, the DNA is TGTGCCAGTAAAGGGGACGGAAAAGAGACCCAGTACTTC. Translation: CASKGDGKETQYF.

The genes are TRBV10-3 and TRBJ2-2; the D call may be TRBD1 or TRBD2 (5 bases each). Trimming removed 6 bases at V and 3 bases at J, with 8 bases between. This CDR3 has 13 residues. The V gene's germline CDR1 is ENHRY and CDR2 SYGVKD. CDR3 coding DNA: TGTGCCATCAGCCGGGACCACACCGGGGAGCTGTTTTTT. Translated, it gives CAISRDHTGELFF.

V and J are TRBV7-2 and TRBJ2-7; D perhaps matches TRBD1 (7 bases). Trimming took 8 bases from V and 4 from J, leaving 33 bases between them. Germline CDR1 is SGHTA and CDR2 is FQGNSA. The CDR3 length is 19 residues. CDR3 amino acids: CASGSPSDRLSSEAYEQYF. DNA for the CDR3: TGTGCCAGCGGCTCTCCTTCGGACAGGTTATCTAGCGAGGCATACGAGCAGTACTTC.

This clone showed up just a few times. CDR3 region: CASSLNGPSPLHF. CDR3 DNA: TGTGCCAGCAGCTTAAATGGCCCGAGCCCCCTCCACTTT. The chain is built from TRBV7-3 and TRBJ1-6; the D is unclear. The CDR3 has 13 residues. Trimming left V 1 base short and J 13 bases short, with 11 bases between. CDR1 SGHTA and CDR2 FQGTGA come from the germline V gene.

The chain employs TRBV27 and TRBJ1-2, with 8 bases aligning to TRBD1. This CDR3 is built from 11 residues. Germline CDR1 is MNHEY and CDR2 is SMNVEV (reference sequence). V was pared by 8 bases and J by 4 bases, with 0 bases of the junction left unmatched. The chain's CDR3 is CASGQGYGYTF. CDR3 nucleotide sequence: TGTGCCAGCGGACAGGGCTATGGCTACACCTTC.

The chain recombines TRBV5-1 with TRBJ2-7, with unresolved D. V lost 7 bases and J lost 0, with 11 bases in between. Germline CDR1 and CDR2: SGHRS and YFSETQ. The CDR3 has 13 amino acids. The CDR3 region has the DNA TGCGCCAGCGGTGATACTCCCTCCTACGAGCAGTACTTC. This sequence encodes CASGDTPSYEQYF. The whole variable domain, filled in from reference TRBV5-1 and TRBJ2-7, reads KAGVTQTPRYLIKTRGQQVTLSCSPISGHRSVSWYQQTPGQGLQFLFEYFSETQRNKGNFPGRFSGRQFSNSRSEMNVSTLELGDSALYLCASGDTPSYEQYFGPGTRLTVT.

This chain uses TRBV5-1 with TRBJ1-1; D not certain. CDR3 length: 13 amino acids. Trimming took 3 bases from V and 1 from J, leaving 7 bases between them. Germline CDR1 SGHRS, CDR2 YFSETQ. In DNA form, the CDR3 reads TGCGCCAGCAGCTCCTCAAGGAACACTGAAGCTTTCTTT. It specifies CASSSSRNTEAFF.

This rearrangement joins TRBV2 to TRBJ2-1; 12 bases map to TRBD2. V lost 6 bases to trimming and J lost 12 bases; unmatched junction nucleotides: 9. Germline V gives CDR1 SNHLY, CDR2 FYNNEI. There are 14 residues in the CDR3. CDR3 sequence reads: CASRRASGGAGQFF. CDR3 sequence (DNA): TGTGCCAGCAGGAGGGCTAGCGGGGGGGCCGGGCAGTTCTTC.

In regard to this clone: Other nucleotide sequences in the sample specify the same CDR3. The V call is TRBV7-3, the J call TRBJ2-5, with D possibly TRBD1 on 6 matching bases. The CDR3 totals 14 residues. V lost 5 bases and J 0 bases, leaving 10 bases between the germline ends. Germline CDR1 is SGHTA and CDR2 is FQGTGA. The CDR3 reads CASSPTGNQETQYF. CDR3 coding DNA: TGTGCCAGCAGCCCGACAGGAAACCAAGAGACCCAGTACTTC.

This clone was counted once. In the same sample, other DNA sequences code for this CDR3. The chain links TRBV7-2 to TRBJ2-5; D may be TRBD2 (6 bases). V was trimmed by 3 bases and J by 1 base, leaving 6 bases between them. The CDR3 is made up of 13 amino acids. The germline V gene has CDR1 SGHTA and CDR2 FQGNSA. The chain's CDR3 is CASSFSGQETQYF. For the CDR3, the DNA is TGTGCCAGCAGCTTTAGCGGCCAAGAGACCCAGTACTTC.

As concerns this clone: In the same sample, other DNA sequences code for this CDR3. The V and J genes are TRBV5-1 and TRBJ2-1; no clear D gene. CDR3 length: 14 residues. V lost 0 bases, J lost 6 bases, and 10 bases lay in between. Germline V gives CDR1 SGHRS, CDR2 YFSETQ. CDR3 sequence (DNA): TGCGCCAGCAGCTTGGCCGGGCGAGGCAATGAGCAGTTCTTC. Translation gives CASSLAGRGNEQFF.

The rearrangement links TRBV4-2 to TRBJ2-5; TRBD2 is a possible D gene (5 bases). V was shortened by 1 base and J by 2 bases, with 8 bases between the two germline ends. From germline, CDR1 is LGHNA and CDR2 YNFKEQ. CDR3 length: 14 residues. The CDR3 sequence: CASSQGRLQETQYF. The CDR3 nucleotides are TGTGCCAGCAGCCAAGGGAGGTTACAAGAGACCCAGTACTTC.